This TCR beta chain was sequenced for a study of T cells in Graves' hyperthyroidism and ophthalmopathy. Study results and caveats: Stable hyperthyroidism and ophthalmopathy were separated using 13 V-J signatures.

Amplification of TCR beta CDR3 regions used RNA as the template. An initial round of RT-PCR targeting the TCR CDR3 relied on the HTBI primer set. TCRdb re-analysed the multiplex PCR reads in MiXCR, keeping a single row per CDR3 protein. The data show hundreds of thousands of distinct CDR3 sequences, with 11% to 15% seen just once and 10% held by the top ten. Details on this clonotype: Its antigen is not known.

The sequence came from a woman under 30 with Graves' hyperthyroidism. What was sequenced was blood.

This chain's CDR3 is CASSSGQGVAFF. The CDR3 nucleotides read TGTGCCAGCAGTTCGGGACAGGGGGTGGCTTTCTTT. The chain carries TRBV5-6 and TRBJ1-1; 11 nucleotides agree with TRBD1. The CDR3 is 12 amino acids. The V gene's germline CDR1 is SGHDT and CDR2 YYEEEE. V gave up 5 bases and J gave up 11 bases; unmatched junction bases: 5.